One and the same sample provided the 15 T cell receptor beta chains below, sequenced in a study of blood T cells in healthy people across ages. The use of a sample-barcoded 5' primer and a J-beta primer mix characterized a second PCR of roughly 6 to 12 cycles. TCRdb re-analysed the 5' RACE reads in MiXCR, keeping a single row per CDR3 protein. The sample comprises about 750,000 distinct CDR3 sequences, roughly 50% of which are singletons, and approximately 40% rests with the top ten. Sequencing was done on a sample of blood. Every receptor here comes from a man older than 75 in good health.

This chain joins TRBV12-3 or TRBV12-4 and TRBJ1-1; D remains unclear. V gave up 10 bases and J gave up 8 bases, with 20 bases separating them. This CDR3 has 13 amino acids. CDR3 residues: CATAGRPTAEAFF. For the CDR3, the DNA is TGTGCCACCGCGGGGAGGCCCACTGCGGAAGCTTTCTTT.

The chain combines TRBV9 with TRBJ2-1, with 7 bases identical to TRBD2. V lost 3 bases and J lost 7; bases outside the gene matches: 16. This CDR3 is built from 17 residues. Germline V gives CDR1 SGDLS, CDR2 YYNGEE. The CDR3 nucleotides are TGTGCCAGCAGCGGCGCTAAGCGGGGCGGGAGTAAGAATGAGCAGTTCTTC. Protein: CASSGAKRGGSKNEQFF. Filled out from reference TRBV9 and TRBJ2-1, the complete variable domain reads DSGVTQTPKHLITATGQRVTLRCSPRSGDLSVYWYQQSLDQGLQFLIQYYNGEERAKGNILERFSAQQFPDLHSELNLSSLELGDSALYFCASSGAKRGGSKNEQFFGPGTRLTVL.

This clonotype has a handful of counts. The J gene is TRBJ1-2, the V gene TRBV20-1, with D tentatively TRBD1 (5 bases). The CDR3 extends over 12 amino acids. CDR1 is DFQATT, CDR2 SNEGSKA, per germline (reference sequence). Between the trimmed V and J ends, which lost 6 bases and 4 bases, there was a span of 12 bases. The CDR3 region has the DNA TGCAGTGCGAGACAGCTAATCTATGGCTACACCTTC. The encoded protein is CSARQLIYGYTF.

Comments on this clonotype: Possible read error: a much larger clone is one base away. The chain couples TRBV5-1 to TRBJ2-1; D unresolved. The DNA end favors TRBJ2-7, so the J call may be wrong. The CDR3 extends over 14 amino acids. Germline V gives CDR1 SGHRS, CDR2 YFSETQ. CDR3 loop: CASSLRGRNNEQYF. CDR3 bases: TGCGCCAGCAGCTTGAGAGGTCGCAACAATGAGCAGTACTTC.

This clonotype was found a few times. The rearrangement joins TRBV28 to TRBJ2-3, with D tentatively TRBD1 (5 bases). V was trimmed by 9 bases and J by 0 bases, leaving 7 bases between them. Germline CDR1 MDHEN, CDR2 SYDVKM. The CDR3 runs 12 residues. CDR3 DNA: TGTGCCAGTGGGGCTAGCACAGATACGCAGTATTTT. Translating it yields CASGASTDTQYF.

This chain joins TRBV6-1 and TRBJ2-4; 9 bases match TRBD1. Trimming removed 6 bases from V and 7 bases from J; junction bases left unmatched: 4. The germline gives CDR1 MNHNS, CDR2 SASEGT. The CDR3 is 13 amino acids. The CDR3 sequence is CASRDRGGNIQYF. The CDR3 DNA follows: TGTGCCAGCAGGGACAGGGGCGGGAACATTCAGTACTTC.

The chain combines TRBV19 with TRBJ2-7; TRBD2 aligns across 8 bases. Germline lookup yields CDR1 LNHDA and CDR2 SQIVND (reference sequence). The CDR3 runs to 14 residues. Losses at the gene ends were 6 bases for V and 4 bases for J; bases not matched to a gene: 8. The CDR3 reads CASRSSGSSYEQYF. The CDR3 DNA reads TGTGCCAGTAGATCCAGCGGGAGTTCTTACGAGCAGTACTTC.

The chain recombines TRBV12-3 or TRBV12-4 with TRBJ2-5, with TRBD1 matching 8 bases. The CDR3 has 14 amino acids. V shed 5 bases, J shed 0 bases, and the junction held 2 bases outside the gene matches. CDR3 bases: TGTGCCAGCAGTCCGGACAGGGACCAAGAGACCCAGTACTTC. It yields the protein CASSPDRDQETQYF.

This clonotype came up once. This chain connects TRBV27 to TRBJ2-5; no definite D call. The CDR3 is 12 residues long. From germline, CDR1 is MNHEY and CDR2 SMNVEV (reference sequence). Between the trimmed V and J ends, which lost 8 bases and 7 bases, there was a span of 14 bases. The CDR3 region has the DNA TGTGCCAGCGCCTCACTAATGGGGACCCAGTACTTC. This gives the protein CASASLMGTQYF.

The chain combines TRBV28 with TRBJ2-3; D may be TRBD2 (6 bases). Germline V gives CDR1 MDHEN, CDR2 SYDVKM. The CDR3 runs 14 residues. Trimming took off 4 bases at V and 14 bases at J, with 22 bases between the two ends. The CDR3 sequence is CASSSRRDSIYAYF. CDR3 nucleotides: TGTGCCAGCAGTTCGCGCCGGGACTCCATCTACGCGTATTTT.

This rearrangement joins TRBV21-1 to TRBJ2-5; the D call in the table, TRBD1, was not verified against the DNA. The DNA end is more similar to TRBJ2-7, so the J call may be wrong. TRBV21-1 is a documented pseudogene. CDR3 length: 15 amino acids. The CDR3 spells CASSKSQGAPDEQYF. As DNA, the CDR3 is TGTGCCAGCAGCAAGTCTCAGGGGGCGCCTGACGAGCAGTACTTC.

This clonotype appeared a few times. The gene calls are TRBV2 and TRBJ2-7, with D perhaps TRBD1 (6 bases). V was pared by 0 bases and J by 1 base, with 10 bases between. The V gene's germline CDR1 is SNHLY and CDR2 FYNNEI. The CDR3 is made up of 15 amino acids. The CDR3: CASSEAGRGSYEQYF. CDR3 DNA sequence: TGTGCCAGCAGTGAAGCTGGCAGGGGATCCTACGAGCAGTACTTC.

This chain connects TRBV12-3 or TRBV12-4 to TRBJ2-7; no firm D call. V dropped 2 bases and J dropped 0 bases, with 8 bases sitting between them. The CDR3 is made up of 14 amino acids. CDR3: CASSLSPDSYEQYF. The CDR3 DNA reads as TGTGCCAGCAGTTTATCTCCCGACTCCTACGAGCAGTACTTC.

This clonotype was observed once. The chain is built from TRBV29-1 and TRBJ2-2; 8 bases agree with TRBD2. The CDR3 runs to 14 residues. Trimming took 4 bases from V and 7 from J; bases not matched to a gene: 8. The germline V gene encodes CDR1 SQVTM and CDR2 ANQGSEA. As DNA, the CDR3 is TGCAGCGTTGGGTTAGCGGGATGGTTCGGGGAGCTGTTTTTT. Its protein is CSVGLAGWFGELFF.

This clonotype occurred a few times. The chain joins TRBV7-6 to TRBJ2-4; the D gene is possibly TRBD1 (5 bases). Germline V lookup: CDR1 SGHVS, CDR2 FNYEAQ. This CDR3 comprises 15 residues. The V end lost 1 base, the J end lost 9 bases, and 16 bases lay between the germline ends. The CDR3 sequence is CASSLEGPRQGIQYF. The DNA for the CDR3 is TGTGCCAGCAGCTTAGAAGGTCCCCGGCAGGGCATTCAGTACTTC.